Listed below are T cell receptor beta chains from one sample, sequenced in a study of blood T cell repertoires in COVID-19. The data were produced by immunoSEQ multiplex PCR, yet TCRdb's version contains in-frame clones alone and is incomplete. The repertoire holds roughly 200,000 clones, 85% to 90% seen once, with 5% to 7.5% in the top ten. Sequencing was carried out using PBMCs or T cells enriched from blood (not recorded which). The receptors were gathered from a man aged 35 to 55 who had recovered from COVID-19. Each CDR3 is given with its conserved first and last residue. A D gene is named only where the DNA matches it firmly. Clone size, where shown, is once, few, many, or a class for clones that have expanded.

j_call d_call cdr3_length v_call clone_size cdr3_nt cdr3_aa
TRBJ1-6 TRBD1 13 TRBV30 - TGTGCCTCCAGGACAGGGAGGAATTCACCCCTCCACTTT CASRTGRNSPLHF
TRBJ2-2 - 14 TRBV7-3 - TGTGCCAGCAGCTTAAGTCTTAACACCGGGGAGCTGTTTTTT CASSLSLNTGELFF
TRBJ2-3 TRBD2 15 TRBV5-6 - TGTGCCAGCAGCCCTAGCGGGGGGGCGGGAGATACGCAGTATTTT CASSPSGGAGDTQYF
TRBJ2-3 TRBD2 15 TRBV20-1 - TGCAGTGCTAGTATCTCGGGACTACGCCAGAGGGAGCAGTATTTT CSASISGLRQREQYF
TRBJ2-3 - 16 TRBV5-1 - TGCGCCAGCAGCTTGGAGGCAGCTAGAAACACAGATACGCAGTATTTT CASSLEAARNTDTQYF
TRBJ1-2 TRBD1 14 TRBV7-3 - TGTGCCAGCAGCTTAGGACAGGGGGTCTATGGCTACACCTTC CASSLGQGVYGYTF
TRBJ2-7 TRBD1 15 TRBV11-2 - TGTGCCACCGAACAGCCACACAGGGGGATCTACGAGCAGTACTTC CATEQPHRGIYEQYF
TRBJ2-7 - 14 TRBV11-2 - TGTGCCAGCAGCCAGGATACGACCCCCTACGAGCAGTACTTC CASSQDTTPYEQYF
TRBJ1-3 TRBD1 15 TRBV28 few TGTGCCAGCACCGGACAGGTCTTCTCTGGAAACACCATATATTTT CASTGQVFSGNTIYF
TRBJ2-2 TRBD1 16 TRBV19 - TGTGCCAGTAGTCTACGACGGACAGGACAAACCGGGGAGCTGTTTTTT CASSLRRTGQTGELFF
TRBJ1-4 - 11 TRBV6-2/TRBV6-3 - TGTGCCAGCAGTTCGGGTGAAAAACTGTTTTTT CASSSGEKLFF
TRBJ2-2 TRBD1 16 TRBV5-1 - TGCGCCAGCAGCTCCCGGACAGGGTATTTACCCGGGGAGCTGTTTTTT CASSSRTGYLPGELFF
TRBJ2-7 - 19 TRBV28 - TGTGCCAGCAGTTTATATGTGCAGGGGTCTCACTTACTCTCCTACGAGCAGTACTTC CASSLYVQGSHLLSYEQYF
TRBJ2-1 - 17 TRBV9 - TGTGCCAGCAGCGTAGACCCTAATAGGGGCCTGTCCAATGAGCAGTTCTTC CASSVDPNRGLSNEQFF
TRBJ2-1 TRBD2 11 TRBV12-3/TRBV12-4 - TGTGCCAGCAGTGCCCCGGGGGGGCAGTTCTTC CASSAPGGQFF
TRBJ1-4 - 16 TRBV4-1 - TGCGCCAGCAGCCAAGTAGGGATTAGGAGGTTTGAAAAACTGTTTTTT CASSQVGIRRFEKLFF
TRBJ1-2 TRBD1 15 TRBV10-3 - TGTGCCATCAGACCTACCGGGACAGCTAACTATGGCTACACCTTC CAIRPTGTANYGYTF
TRBJ1-1 - 15 TRBV10-3 - TGTGCCATCGGACTCTTCGGACAGAGGAACACTGAAGCTTTCTTT CAIGLFGQRNTEAFF
TRBJ2-4 TRBD1 14 TRBV6-5 - TGTGCCACCGTGTTGGGACAGGGGATAAACATTCAGTACTTC CATVLGQGINIQYF
TRBJ2-1 TRBD2 15 TRBV7-3 - TGTGCCAGCAGCTTAGCACTAGCGGGCGGGAATGAGCAGTTCTTC CASSLALAGGNEQFF
TRBJ1-1 TRBD1 13 TRBV7-3 - TGTGCCAGCAGCTGGACAGGGGGCACTGAAGCTTTCTTT CASSWTGGTEAFF
TRBJ2-1 TRBD1 15 TRBV5-4 - TGTGCCAGCAGCTTGGTGCAGGGGGATTCCAATGAGCAGTTCTTC CASSLVQGDSNEQFF
TRBJ1-4 - 15 TRBV19 - TGTGCCAGTAGTACAGGGGAAGTAGCTAATGAAAAACTGTTTTTT CASSTGEVANEKLFF
TRBJ1-6 - 14 TRBV7-8 few TGTGCCAGCAGCCCGACAGTTTCAGATTCACCCCTCCACTTT CASSPTVSDSPLHF
TRBJ2-3 - 16 TRBV5-1 - TGCGCCAGCAGCTTGGTTTCCGGGAAAGGCACAGATACGCAGTATTTT CASSLVSGKGTDTQYF
TRBJ2-1 TRBD1 15 TRBV5-1 - TGCGCCAGCAGCTCCTTACAGGGGGCGTCAGGTGAGCAGTTCTTC CASSSLQGASGEQFF
TRBJ2-1 - 14 TRBV7-3 once TGTGCCAGCAGCTTAAGGTTAGCGGAGGGGGAGCAGTTCTTC CASSLRLAEGEQFF
TRBJ2-2 TRBD1 17 TRBV4-2 - TGTGCCAGCAGCCTTGAAGGGGGACAGGGGAACACCGGGGAGCTGTTTTTT CASSLEGGQGNTGELFF
TRBJ1-5 - 15 TRBV7-2 - TGTGCCAGCAGCTTAGATAGGGGTTATAATCAGCCCCAGCATTTT CASSLDRGYNQPQHF
TRBJ1-1 - 17 TRBV3-1/TRBV3-2 - TGTGCCAGCAGCCAAGCGGACACCACCCCCCTAGGAACTGAAGCTTTCTTT CASSQADTTPLGTEAFF
TRBJ1-4 TRBD1 15 TRBV7-9 - TGTGCCAGCAGCTTAGACGGGACAGGGGATGAAAAACTGTTTTTT CASSLDGTGDEKLFF
TRBJ2-5 TRBD2 15 TRBV30 - TGTGCCTGGAGTAAACCTGGCGGGAGAGGCGAGACCCAGTACTTC CAWSKPGGRGETQYF
TRBJ2-1 TRBD2 14 TRBV10-3 - TGTGCCATCAGTGAGTTAGCGGGAGAACTTGAGCAGTTCTTC CAISELAGELEQFF
TRBJ1-2 - 14 TRBV14 few TGTGCCAGCAGCCGAGACAGCGGACCGTATGGCTACACCTTC CASSRDSGPYGYTF
TRBJ1-3 TRBD1 14 TRBV11-3 once TGTGCCAGCAGACCTAACAGGGGTCAGAACACCATATATTTT CASRPNRGQNTIYF
TRBJ2-1 - 13 TRBV11-3 - TGTGCCAGCAGCCTCGGGTCCTCGAATGAGCAGTTCTTC CASSLGSSNEQFF
TRBJ2-7 TRBD2 15 TRBV10-3 - TGTGCCATCAGTGGAGGTAGCGGGGGGGCCTACGAGCAGTACTTC CAISGGSGGAYEQYF
TRBJ1-2 TRBD1 17 TRBV19 once TGTGCCAGTAGTATCCGACAGGGACAGCCGGGCCCACATGGCTACACCTTC CASSIRQGQPGPHGYTF
TRBJ2-2 - 15 TRBV7-3 - TGTGCCAGCAGCTTATGGGGAGGAAGCACCGGGGAGCTGTTTTTT CASSLWGGSTGELFF
TRBJ1-3 - 13 TRBV30 - TGTGCCTGGAGTGCAGGGACTGGAAACACCATATATTTT CAWSAGTGNTIYF
TRBJ1-5 TRBD1 16 TRBV5-6 - TGTGCCAGCAGTTCCGGACAGGGCGGTAGCAATCAGCCCCAGCATTTT CASSSGQGGSNQPQHF
TRBJ2-1 TRBD1 15 TRBV27 - TGTGCCAGCAGTTTTCGAGACAGGGTTTACAATGAGCAGTTCTTC CASSFRDRVYNEQFF
TRBJ2-5 TRBD1 17 TRBV27 - TGTGCCAGCAGTTCCCCAATAAAGACAGGGAAGAGGGAGACCCAGTACTTC CASSSPIKTGKRETQYF
TRBJ1-1 - 14 TRBV5-6 - TGTGCCAGCAGCTTGGGGGTCAGGGGCACTGAAGCTTTCTTT CASSLGVRGTEAFF